These 14 T cell receptor beta chains share one sample of origin, sequenced in a study of breast tumors, draining lymph nodes, adjacent tissues. TCRdb fed the multiplex PCR reads into MiXCR, producing one record per CDR3 protein. The sample consists of approximately 280,000 distinct CDR3 sequences, about 30% of them appearing once. The lymph nodes were axillary draining lymph nodes from breast cancer patients. Source material: axillary lymph node tissue. Every receptor here comes from a female donor with breast cancer. Some clones in this sample may be carry-over from other donors' samples.

Only a few counts were recorded for this clonotype. The chain links TRBV30 to TRBJ1-5; D is uncertain. The germline V gene has CDR1 GTSNPN and CDR2 SVGIG (reference sequence). The germline V and J ends were trimmed by 2 bases and 7 bases, with 12 bases remaining between them. The CDR3 extends over 13 amino acids. The CDR3 coding sequence is TGTGCCTGGAGTTCAGGAGGCTCCCAGCCCCAGCATTTT. Its protein is CAWSSGGSQPQHF.

This clonotype occurred many times. This chain links TRBV6-4 with TRBJ2-2; D may be TRBD1 (5 bases). The CDR3 sequence is 12 residues long. Germline V lookup: CDR1 MRHNA, CDR2 SNTAGT. V was shortened by 7 bases and J by 7 bases, with 10 bases between the two germline ends. The CDR3 sequence: CASNFRGGELFF. The CDR3 DNA follows: TGTGCCAGCAATTTTAGGGGCGGGGAGCTGTTTTTT.

The rearrangement uses TRBV6-5 and TRBJ2-3; 10 positions agree with TRBD2. This CDR3 has 16 amino acids. Trimming at V came to 6 bases and at J to 7 bases, leaving 13 bases not matched to a gene. The V gene's germline CDR1 is MNHEY and CDR2 SVGAGI. The DNA of the CDR3 is TGTGCCAGCAGGCCTAGCGGGGGAGGGAGGGGAAATACGCAGTATTTT. Its protein is CASRPSGGGRGNTQYF.

To note about this clonotype: Being one base from a much bigger clone, this may be a read error. The genes are TRBV6-1 and TRBJ2-7, with 8 bases matching TRBD1. This CDR3 has 14 residues. Per germline, CDR1 MNHNS and CDR2 SASEGT. The J segment lost 2 bases and the V segment lost 6 bases, leaving 6 bases of the junction unmatched. CDR3 sequence: CASSLLQGAYEQYF. CDR3 in DNA: TGTGCCAGCAGCCTACTACAGGGGGCCTACGAGCAGTACTTC.

This clonotype was recorded once. The chain joins TRBV7-8 to TRBJ2-7, with 8 bases fitting TRBD1. The junction had 3 bases not matched to a gene; V was cut back by 1 base and J by 4 bases. CDR3 length: 14 amino acids. The germline V gene encodes CDR1 SGHVS and CDR2 FQNEAQ. Written as DNA, the CDR3 is TGTGCCAGCAGCTTAGGGACAGGGAAGTACGAGCAGTACTTC. Protein sequence: CASSLGTGKYEQYF.

This clonotype was found many times. DNA for the CDR3: TGTGCCAGCAGCCAAGTCCGTAGGACCGGGGAGCTGTTTTTT. Its protein product is CASSQVRRTGELFF. The V call is TRBV14, the J call TRBJ2-2; D is unresolved. Germline CDR1 is SGHDN and CDR2 is FVKESK. This CDR3 is 14 amino acids long. Trimming took 1 base from V and 5 from J, leaving 8 bases between them.

V usage is TRBV10-3 and J usage is TRBJ1-4; D call uncertain. This CDR3 region has 15 residues. Trimming shortened V by 5 bases and J by 8 bases, and 18 bases separated the two germline ends. Germline V lookup: CDR1 ENHRY, CDR2 SYGVKD. The CDR3 loop reads CAISPSWHLAEKLFF. The CDR3 bases are TGTGCCATCAGTCCCTCCTGGCACTTAGCGGAAAAACTGTTTTTT.

Ten or more counts support this clonotype. The rearrangement uses TRBV12-5 and TRBJ1-5; D gene unclear. CDR1 LGHNT and CDR2 FRNRAP come from the germline V gene. The CDR3 runs to 12 residues. Trimming took off 1 base at V and 4 bases at J, with 2 bases between the two ends. The CDR3 DNA follows: TGTGCTAGTGGTTTGGAGAATCAGCCCCAGCATTTT. Encoded protein: CASGLENQPQHF.

This clonotype was found once. This sequence may be a read error, since a much larger clone differs from it by one base. The chain joins TRBV5-4 to TRBJ2-1; 8 positions match TRBD2. Germline V gene data show CDR1 as SGHNT and CDR2 as YYREEE (reference sequence). This CDR3 comprises 15 residues. CDR3 amino acids: CASSLELAVNNERFF. The DNA for the CDR3 is TGTGCCAGCAGCTTGGAACTAGCGGTGAACAATGAGCGGTTCTTC.

This clonotype was counted ten times or more. The chain employs TRBV20-1 and TRBJ2-1; no reliable D call. CDR3 length: 12 residues. V lost 3 bases, J lost 3 bases, and 6 bases lay in between. Germline CDR1 reads DFQATT; CDR2 reads SNEGSKA (reference sequence). The CDR3 loop is CSARPVYNEQFF. The CDR3 region has the DNA TGCAGTGCTAGGCCGGTCTACAATGAGCAGTTCTTC.

Ten or more counts support this clonotype. The CDR3 protein is CASSWSTDTQYF. The CDR3 DNA reads as TGTGCCAGCAGCTGGAGCACAGATACGCAGTATTTT. The gene calls are TRBV5-8 and TRBJ2-3; D remains unclear. The V end was cut by 3 bases, the J end by 0 bases, with 2 bases between. CDR1 and CDR2 (germline): SGHTS, YDEGEE. The CDR3 extends over 12 amino acids.

This clonotype occurred many times. The chain links TRBV6-5 to TRBJ2-3, with 8 bases lining up with TRBD1. This CDR3 has 15 residues. Trimming removed 7 bases from V and 1 base from J; junction bases left unmatched: 7. The V gene's germline CDR1 is MNHEY and CDR2 SVGAGI. The CDR3 loop is CASTPDRVGTDTQYF. The DNA for the CDR3 is TGTGCCAGCACCCCGGACAGGGTGGGCACAGATACGCAGTATTTT.

The V call is TRBV27, the J call TRBJ2-5; TRBD1 matches 7 bases. The CDR3 consists of 14 residues. V lost 5 bases, J lost 9 bases, and 12 bases stayed unmatched. CDR1 is MNHEY and CDR2 is SMNVEV in the germline V gene (reference sequence). DNA for the CDR3: TGTGCCAGCAGTCCATACAGGGGTTCGGCGGCCCAGTACTTC. Its translation is CASSPYRGSAAQYF.

The rearrangement links TRBV11-2 to TRBJ2-7; 8 bases align to TRBD2. The CDR3 consists of 15 residues. Germline V gives CDR1 SGHAT, CDR2 FQNNGV. V lost 5 bases to trimming and J lost 2 bases; unmatched junction nucleotides: 8. CDR3 sequence: CASSPTTSGTYEQYF. The CDR3, as DNA: TGTGCCAGCAGCCCGACTACTAGCGGTACCTACGAGCAGTACTTC.